This entry features one T cell receptor beta chain sequence. The data are from a study of blood T cell repertoires in COVID-19. The wider study: Both acute and convalescent COVID-19 samples were obtained from the United States, Italy and Spain.

Original analysis: Estimation of nucleated cell counts relied on the amplification of reference gene primers. Repertoires were generated with immunoSEQ multiplex PCR, while TCRdb's copy carries only in-frame clones and drops some. V and J calls and clone size are as listed in that table; D and trimming were resolved from the DNA. The sample has more than 100,000 clones, around 83% seen once. The material sequenced was peripheral blood. The TCR comes from a woman in her forties or fifties with acute or convalescent COVID-19.

The CDR3 nucleotides are TGCGCCAGCAGCTTGGGGACATATCCAACTGAAGCTTTCTTT. It codes for CASSLGTYPTEAFF. This sequence joins TRBV5-1 and TRBJ1-1; D possibly corresponds to TRBD1 (5 bases). The CDR3 spans 14 residues. Germline V gene data show CDR1 as SGHRS and CDR2 as YFSETQ. V lost 0 bases and J 5 bases, leaving 11 bases between the germline ends.